Listed below are T cell receptor beta chains from one sample, sequenced in a study of regulatory T cells in long-lasting Graves disease. TCRdb reprocessed the multiplex PCR reads via MiXCR and lists one record per CDR3 protein. The top ten clones hold approximately 20% of a sample with some 250,000 distinct CDR3 sequences, about 16% of them seen once. The specimen comprised peripheral blood mononuclear cells (PBMCs), sampled at new diagnosis, from a patient treated with antithyroid drugs. These receptors were obtained from a female donor with Graves disease. Each CDR3 is given with its conserved first and last residue. A D gene is named only where the DNA matches it firmly. Size is stated for part of the rows, as once, few or many counts, or as a class when the clone is expanded.

D gene: NA; CDR3 length: 17; clone size: NA; J gene: TRBJ1-3; V gene: TRBV5-1; CDR3 DNA: TGCGCCAGCAGCCGCGTGGGGGGCAGGACCCTCGGAAACACCATATATTTT; CDR3 protein: CASSRVGGRTLGNTIYF
D gene: TRBD2; CDR3 length: 20; clone size: NA; J gene: TRBJ2-5; V gene: TRBV24-1; CDR3 DNA: TGTGCCACCAGTGATACCGGGACTAGCGGGAGGGCTCAGTGGCAAGAGACCCAGTACTTC; CDR3 protein: CATSDTGTSGRAQWQETQYF
D gene: TRBD2; CDR3 length: 17; clone size: NA; J gene: TRBJ2-3; V gene: TRBV9; CDR3 DNA: TGTGCCAGCAGCGTAGAGGGGACTAGCGTTAGCACAGATACGCAGTATTTT; CDR3 protein: CASSVEGTSVSTDTQYF
D gene: TRBD2; CDR3 length: 14; clone size: many; J gene: TRBJ2-4; V gene: TRBV30; CDR3 DNA: TGTGCCTGGGGGGAGGGTGGGACCAAAAACATTCAGTACTTC; CDR3 protein: CAWGEGGTKNIQYF
D gene: TRBD1; CDR3 length: 14; clone size: many; J gene: TRBJ1-1; V gene: TRBV12-3/TRBV12-4; CDR3 DNA: TGTGCCAGCAGTCCGGACAGGTCGAACACTGAAGCTTTCTTT; CDR3 protein: CASSPDRSNTEAFF
D gene: NA; CDR3 length: 14; clone size: many; J gene: TRBJ2-1; V gene: TRBV7-9; CDR3 DNA: TGTGCCAGCAGCCCCCGGCAGGGGGGCGATGAGCAGTTCTTC; CDR3 protein: CASSPRQGGDEQFF
D gene: NA; CDR3 length: 15; clone size: many; J gene: TRBJ2-7; V gene: TRBV27; CDR3 DNA: TGTGCCAGCAGTTTTAGGGGGACTCAGAGCTACGAGCAGTACTTC; CDR3 protein: CASSFRGTQSYEQYF
D gene: NA; CDR3 length: 15; clone size: many; J gene: TRBJ1-2; V gene: TRBV10-2; CDR3 DNA: TGCGCCAGCAAGGGACGGTTAGAGGCTAACTATGGCTACACCTTC; CDR3 protein: CASKGRLEANYGYTF
D gene: NA; CDR3 length: 14; clone size: NA; J gene: TRBJ1-5; V gene: TRBV19; CDR3 DNA: TGTGCCAGTAGTGCTGGTTTCGGCAATCAGCCCCAGCATTTT; CDR3 protein: CASSAGFGNQPQHF
D gene: TRBD1; CDR3 length: 13; clone size: many; J gene: TRBJ1-2; V gene: TRBV24-1; CDR3 DNA: TGTGCCACCAGTGAGTGGACAGGGGACGGCTACACCTTC; CDR3 protein: CATSEWTGDGYTF
D gene: NA; CDR3 length: 14; clone size: NA; J gene: TRBJ2-2; V gene: TRBV5-6; CDR3 DNA: TGTGCCAGCAGCTCCCAAGGCGGTGTCGGGGAGCTGTTTTTT; CDR3 protein: CASSSQGGVGELFF
D gene: NA; CDR3 length: 13; clone size: many; J gene: TRBJ1-1; V gene: TRBV3-1; CDR3 DNA: TGTGCCAGCAGCCAGGATCGACGGGGTGAAGCTTTCTTT; CDR3 protein: CASSQDRRGEAFF
D gene: TRBD2; CDR3 length: 21; clone size: NA; J gene: TRBJ2-2; V gene: TRBV28; CDR3 DNA: TGTGCCAGCAGTTTAGGAGGACTAGCGGGTTCTTTCGGGGGGAACACCGGGGAGCTGTTTTTT; CDR3 protein: CASSLGGLAGSFGGNTGELFF
D gene: TRBD2; CDR3 length: 15; clone size: many; J gene: TRBJ2-1; V gene: TRBV14; CDR3 DNA: TGTGCCAGCAGCTCCGGACTAGCGGTCAGGGATGAGCAGTTCTTC; CDR3 protein: CASSSGLAVRDEQFF
D gene: NA; CDR3 length: 10; clone size: many; J gene: TRBJ2-7; V gene: TRBV30; CDR3 DNA: TGTGCCTGGGGGGAGAGCGAGCAGTACTTC; CDR3 protein: CAWGESEQYF
D gene: NA; CDR3 length: 13; clone size: once; J gene: TRBJ1-1; V gene: TRBV6-5; CDR3 DNA: TGTGCCAGCAGTTCCCCGGGCACCTCTGAAGCTTTCTTT; CDR3 protein: CASSSPGTSEAFF
D gene: NA; CDR3 length: 16; clone size: many; J gene: TRBJ1-5; V gene: TRBV6-1; CDR3 DNA: TGTGCCAGCAGTCCCCGTAGGGGAGGGATCAATCAGCCCCAGCATTTT; CDR3 protein: CASSPRRGGINQPQHF
D gene: NA; CDR3 length: 13; clone size: many; J gene: TRBJ2-7; V gene: TRBV6-1; CDR3 DNA: TGTGCCAGCAGTGAAGCGGGATCTGAAGAGCAGTACTTC; CDR3 protein: CASSEAGSEEQYF